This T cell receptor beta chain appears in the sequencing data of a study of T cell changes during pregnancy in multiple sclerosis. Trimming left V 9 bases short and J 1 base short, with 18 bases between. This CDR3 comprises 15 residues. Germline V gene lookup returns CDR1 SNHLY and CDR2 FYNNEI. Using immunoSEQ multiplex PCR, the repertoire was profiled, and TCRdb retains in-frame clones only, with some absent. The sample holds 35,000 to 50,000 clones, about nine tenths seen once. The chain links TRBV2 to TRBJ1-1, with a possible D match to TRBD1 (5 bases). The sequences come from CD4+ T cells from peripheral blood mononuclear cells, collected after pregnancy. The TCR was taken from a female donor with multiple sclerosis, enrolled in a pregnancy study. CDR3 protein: CASMGGNLRNTEAFF. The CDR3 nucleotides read TGTGCCAGTATGGGGGGGAACCTGAGGAACACTGAAGCTTTCTTT.